This T cell receptor (beta chain) comes out of a study of beta chain features in type 1 diabetes. Study results and caveats: Shortening that was moderate but significant affected the TCRB CDR3s of Type 1 diabetes patients in all four CD4+ subsets.

About this clone itself: What it recognizes is unknown.

Since all of the isolated RNA was reverse transcribed, expressed TCRB transcripts were what got sequenced. The table came from immunoSEQ multiplex PCR; TCRdb's copy has only in-frame clones and leaves some out. Among 500,000 to 850,000 clones listed, around an eighth were seen once. This sequence originates from a man aged 18 to 30 with type 1 diabetes. The sequenced sample was naive CD4+ T cells from blood.

The CDR3 DNA reads TGCGCCAGCAGCTTGGATGCGTCCCCCGGGGAGCTGTTTTTT. It yields the protein CASSLDASPGELFF. The J gene is TRBJ2-2, the V gene TRBV5-1; no firm D call. The V end lost 0 bases, the J end lost 6 bases, and 9 bases lay between the germline ends. Germline values: CDR1 SGHRS, CDR2 YFSETQ. This CDR3 contains 14 residues.